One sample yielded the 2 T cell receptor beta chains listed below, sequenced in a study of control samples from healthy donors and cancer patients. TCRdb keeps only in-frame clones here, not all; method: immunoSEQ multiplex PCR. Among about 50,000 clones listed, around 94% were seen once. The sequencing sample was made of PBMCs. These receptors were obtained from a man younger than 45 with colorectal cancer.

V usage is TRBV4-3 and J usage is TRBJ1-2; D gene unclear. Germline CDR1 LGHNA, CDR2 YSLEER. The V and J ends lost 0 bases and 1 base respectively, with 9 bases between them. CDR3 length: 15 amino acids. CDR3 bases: TGCGCCAGCAGCCAAGAATTTTTGGGTAACTATGGCTACACCTTC. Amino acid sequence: CASSQEFLGNYGYTF.

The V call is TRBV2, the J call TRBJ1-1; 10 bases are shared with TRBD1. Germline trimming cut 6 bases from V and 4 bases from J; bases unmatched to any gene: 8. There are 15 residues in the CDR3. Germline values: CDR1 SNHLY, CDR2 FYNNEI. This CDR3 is CASRERQGAVTEAFF. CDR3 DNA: TGTGCCAGCAGAGAAAGACAGGGGGCGGTCACTGAAGCTTTCTTT.